The 18 T cell receptor beta chains presented below share a single source sample, sequenced in a study of blood T cell repertoires in COVID-19. TCRdb's copy holds only in-frame clones and misses some; the assay was immunoSEQ multiplex PCR. The sample contains roughly 180,000 clones, approximately 94% of which appear only once. Sequencing was done on a sample of peripheral blood. These receptors originate from a man aged 30 to 45 with COVID-19, enrolled during active disease.

This rearrangement joins TRBV11-2 to TRBJ2-1, with 7 bases fitting TRBD2. Germline-derived CDR1 and CDR2 are SGHAT and FQNNGV. This CDR3 is 13 amino acids long. V gave up 5 bases and J gave up 4 bases; unmatched junction bases: 2. CDR3 sequence: CASSPGGYNEQFF. The CDR3 region has the DNA TGTGCCAGCAGCCCGGGGGGTTACAATGAGCAGTTCTTC.

In DNA form, the CDR3 reads TGTGCCAGCAGCCCCGACAGCGCCTTCACCAGCTACACCTTC. Translated: CASSPDSAFTSYTF. The chain is built from TRBV11-2 and TRBJ1-2; D may be TRBD1 (5 bases). Trimming shortened V by 5 bases and J by 9 bases, and 19 bases separated the two germline ends. Germline CDR1 reads SGHAT; CDR2 reads FQNNGV. The CDR3 runs 14 residues.

V gene TRBV7-3 combines with J gene TRBJ2-5, with 15 bases matching TRBD2. Germline CDR1 reads SGHTA; CDR2 reads FQGTGA. Trimming cost V 5 bases and J 4 bases; bases outside gene matches: 8. CDR3 length: 17 residues. The CDR3 spells CASSPGLAGGRPETQYF. CDR3 nucleotide sequence: TGTGCCAGCAGCCCGGGACTAGCGGGGGGTCGTCCAGAGACCCAGTACTTC.

The chain links TRBV5-1 to TRBJ1-1; D remains unclear. Germline V lookup: CDR1 SGHRS, CDR2 YFSETQ. CDR3 size: 17 residues. Trimming left V 2 bases short and J 0 bases short, with 17 bases between. DNA of the CDR3: TGCGCCAGCAGCTTAATTGGCGGTCGGGGTCTGAACACTGAAGCTTTCTTT. Its translation: CASSLIGGRGLNTEAFF.

V and J are TRBV5-5 and TRBJ1-2; 8 bases match TRBD1. Germline V gene sequence: CDR1 SGHKS, CDR2 YYEKEE (reference sequence). J lost 6 bases, V lost 4 bases, and 5 bases had no gene match. CDR3 size: 13 residues. The CDR3 reads CASSRGQADGYTF. The CDR3 DNA reads as TGTGCCAGCAGCAGGGGACAGGCGGATGGCTACACCTTC.

The CDR3 loop is CASSQVSQDDNYGYTF. The CDR3 DNA is TGTGCCAGCAGCCAAGTCTCGCAGGATGATAACTATGGCTACACCTTC. The chain couples TRBV14 to TRBJ1-2, with D unresolved. V was shortened by 1 base and J by 1 base, with 13 bases between the two germline ends. CDR3 size: 16 residues. CDR1 SGHDN and CDR2 FVKESK come from the germline V gene.

The V and J genes are TRBV19 and TRBJ1-5; D possibly corresponds to TRBD1 (5 bases). The V and J ends lost 4 bases and 2 bases respectively, with 12 bases between them. This CDR3 has 15 amino acids. CDR1 and CDR2 from the germline V gene are LNHDA and SQIVND (reference sequence). In nucleotides, the CDR3 is TGTGCCAGTAGTACTTTTTCGGGGGGCAATCAGCCCCAGCATTTT. It specifies CASSTFSGGNQPQHF.

The genes are TRBV25-1 and TRBJ2-7; the D gene is possibly TRBD2 (5 bases). Germline V gene sequence: CDR1 MGHDK, CDR2 SYGVNS. The CDR3 has 15 residues. V was pared by 3 bases and J by 2 bases, with 14 bases between. The CDR3 protein is CASSEESWGAYEQYF. CDR3 sequence (DNA): TGTGCCAGCAGTGAGGAATCGTGGGGAGCCTACGAGCAGTACTTC.

The chain has TRBV7-2 and TRBJ2-7; 10 bases fit TRBD2. V was clipped by 1 base and J by 2 bases; unmatched bases: 2. The CDR3 has 15 amino acids. The germline gives CDR1 SGHTA, CDR2 FQGNSA. The CDR3 sequence: CASSLDGTSAYEQYF. CDR3 nucleotide sequence: TGTGCCAGCAGCTTAGATGGGACTAGCGCCTACGAGCAGTACTTC.

This sequence joins TRBV2 and TRBJ2-5, with TRBD1 matching 12 bases. CDR1 and CDR2 (germline): SNHLY, FYNNEI. J lost 5 bases, V lost 6 bases, and 7 bases had no gene match. This CDR3 is 15 amino acids long. CDR3 nucleotide sequence: TGTGCCAGCAGCAAATCCGGGACAGGGGGCGAGACCCAGTACTTC. Translation: CASSKSGTGGETQYF. The variable domain in full, with the rest retrieved from reference TRBV2 and TRBJ2-5, is EPEVTQTPSHQVTQMGQEVILRCVPISNHLYFYWYRQILGQKVEFLVSFYNNEISEKSEIFDDQFSVERPDGSNFTLKIRSTKLEDSAMYFCASSKSGTGGETQYFGPGTRLLVL.

CDR3 nucleotide sequence: TGTGCCAGCAGTGACACAGGGTACACTGAAGCTTTCTTT. It yields the protein CASSDTGYTEAFF. This chain joins TRBV6-6 and TRBJ1-1; D perhaps matches TRBD1 (6 bases). The V end was cut by 5 bases, the J end by 3 bases, with 10 bases between. CDR3 size: 13 residues. The germline CDR1 and CDR2 sequences are MNHNY and SVGAGI (reference sequence).

The gene calls are TRBV4-2 and TRBJ2-5; 9 bases map to TRBD1. Germline V CDR1 and CDR2: LGHNA, YNFKEQ. The CDR3 contains 16 residues. The J segment lost 5 bases and the V segment lost 0 bases, leaving 7 bases of the junction unmatched. The CDR3 sequence is CASSQDQWGQGETQYF. The CDR3, as DNA: TGTGCCAGCAGCCAAGATCAGTGGGGACAGGGCGAGACCCAGTACTTC.

The V call is TRBV5-1, the J call TRBJ2-1; TRBD2 agrees at 9 bases. J lost 7 bases, V lost 0 bases, and 8 bases had no gene match. CDR1 and CDR2 from the germline V gene are SGHRS and YFSETQ. The CDR3 extends over 16 amino acids. The CDR3 sequence is CASSLADVLAGNEQFF. The DNA for the CDR3 is TGCGCCAGCAGCTTGGCCGACGTGCTAGCGGGGAATGAGCAGTTCTTC.

The chain has TRBV6-5 and TRBJ2-7; perhaps TRBD2 as D (5 bases). The CDR3 has 12 amino acids. The V end was cut by 7 bases, the J end by 7 bases, with 14 bases between. Germline values: CDR1 MNHEY, CDR2 SVGAGI. In DNA form, the CDR3 reads TGTGCCAGCAATCTCCCTACGGGGGAGCAGTACTTC. Protein product: CASNLPTGEQYF.

The chain links TRBV3-1 (or the pseudogene TRBV3-2) to TRBJ1-5; D is unresolved. The CDR3 is 16 residues long. Germline V CDR1 and CDR2: LGHDT, YNNKEL (reference sequence). V lost 1 base, J lost 0 bases, and 10 bases lay in between. The CDR3 nucleotides read TGTGCCAGCAGCCAAGGCGACACCGGTAGCAATCAGCCCCAGCATTTT. It encodes CASSQGDTGSNQPQHF.

The CDR3 loop is CASSPLYSRDRGLNTEAFF. CDR3 in DNA: TGTGCCAGCAGCCCACTCTATTCCCGGGACAGGGGTTTGAACACTGAAGCTTTCTTT. The chain uses TRBV7-2 and TRBJ1-1, with 10 bases fitting TRBD1. V lost 5 bases to trimming and J lost 0 bases; unmatched junction nucleotides: 15. The CDR3 loop spans 19 amino acids. CDR1 is SGHTA, CDR2 FQGNSA, per germline.

The chain employs TRBV7-6 and TRBJ1-4; TRBD1 matches at 7 bases. Germline assignment: CDR1 SGHVS and CDR2 FNYEAQ. With 1 base clipped from V and 0 bases from J, the junction kept 8 bases outside the gene matches. The CDR3 totals 18 residues. CDR3 residues: CASSLVEGAPATNEKLFF. The DNA of the CDR3 is TGTGCCAGCAGCTTAGTAGAGGGGGCCCCCGCAACTAATGAAAAACTGTTTTTT.

The rearrangement joins TRBV19 to TRBJ1-5, with 8 positions matching TRBD1. V lost 5 bases, J lost 0 bases, and 6 bases stayed unmatched. The CDR3 totals 16 residues. Germline-derived CDR1 and CDR2 are LNHDA and SQIVND (reference sequence). The CDR3 sequence is CASSGLRGHSNQPQHF. The DNA for the CDR3 is TGTGCCAGTAGTGGCCTCAGGGGGCATAGCAATCAGCCCCAGCATTTT.